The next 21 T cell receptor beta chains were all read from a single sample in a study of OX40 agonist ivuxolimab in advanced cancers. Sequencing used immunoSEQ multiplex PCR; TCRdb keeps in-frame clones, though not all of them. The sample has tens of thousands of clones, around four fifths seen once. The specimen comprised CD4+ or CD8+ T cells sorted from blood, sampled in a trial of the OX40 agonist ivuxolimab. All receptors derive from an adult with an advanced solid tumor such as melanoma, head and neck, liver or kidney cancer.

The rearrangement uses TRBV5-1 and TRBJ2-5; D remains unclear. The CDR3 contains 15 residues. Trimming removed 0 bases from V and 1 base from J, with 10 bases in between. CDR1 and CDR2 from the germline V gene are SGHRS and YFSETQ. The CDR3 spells CASSLVAEVQETQYF. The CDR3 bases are TGCGCCAGCAGCTTGGTAGCAGAAGTCCAAGAGACCCAGTACTTC.

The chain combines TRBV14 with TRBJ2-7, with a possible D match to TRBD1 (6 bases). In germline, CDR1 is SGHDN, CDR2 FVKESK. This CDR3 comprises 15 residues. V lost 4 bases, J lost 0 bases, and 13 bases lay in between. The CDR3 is CASSRGQTTSYEQYV. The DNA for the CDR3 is TGTGCCAGCAGCCGAGGACAGACTACCTCCTACGAGCAGTACGTC.

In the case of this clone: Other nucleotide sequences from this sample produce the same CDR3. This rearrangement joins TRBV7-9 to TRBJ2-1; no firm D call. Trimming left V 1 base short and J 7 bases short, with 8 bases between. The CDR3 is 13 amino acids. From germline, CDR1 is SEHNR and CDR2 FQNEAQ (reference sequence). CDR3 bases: TGTGCCAGCAGCTTAGGTGCTCTAAATGAGCAGTTCTTC. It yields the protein CASSLGALNEQFF. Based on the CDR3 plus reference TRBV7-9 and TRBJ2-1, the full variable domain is DTGVSQNPRHKITKRGQNVTFRCDPISEHNRLYWYRQTLGQGPEFLTYFQNEAQLEKSRLLSDRFSAERPKGSFSTLEIQRTEQGDSAMYLCASSLGALNEQFFGPGTRLTVL.

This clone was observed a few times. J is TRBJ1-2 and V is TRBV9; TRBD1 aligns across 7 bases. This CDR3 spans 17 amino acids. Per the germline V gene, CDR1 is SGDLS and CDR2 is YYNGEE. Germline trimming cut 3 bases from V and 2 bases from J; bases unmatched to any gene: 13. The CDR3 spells CASSAPDRRESNYGYTF. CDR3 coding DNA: TGTGCCAGCAGCGCCCCGGACAGGAGGGAGTCGAACTATGGCTACACCTTC.

The CDR3 sequence is CASSTERVEKLFF. The CDR3 DNA reads as TGTGCCAGCAGCACTGAAAGGGTCGAAAAACTGTTTTTT. The chain is built from TRBV5-5 and TRBJ1-4; D gene unclear. V lost 4 bases and J 8 bases, leaving 12 bases between the germline ends. CDR1 SGHKS and CDR2 YYEKEE come from the germline V gene (reference sequence). This CDR3 comprises 13 residues.

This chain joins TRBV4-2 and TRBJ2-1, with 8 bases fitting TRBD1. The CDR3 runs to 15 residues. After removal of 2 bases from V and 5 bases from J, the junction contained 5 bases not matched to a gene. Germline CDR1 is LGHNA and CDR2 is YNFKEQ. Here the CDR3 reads CASSQNRGSNNEQFF. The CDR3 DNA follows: TGTGCCAGCAGCCAAAACAGGGGGTCTAACAATGAGCAGTTCTTC.

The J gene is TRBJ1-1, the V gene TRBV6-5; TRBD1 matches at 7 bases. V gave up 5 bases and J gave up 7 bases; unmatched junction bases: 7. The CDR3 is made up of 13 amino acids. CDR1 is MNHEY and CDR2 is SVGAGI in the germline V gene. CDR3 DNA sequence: TGTGCCAGCAGTGGAACAGGGGACGGTGAAGCTTTCTTT. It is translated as CASSGTGDGEAFF.

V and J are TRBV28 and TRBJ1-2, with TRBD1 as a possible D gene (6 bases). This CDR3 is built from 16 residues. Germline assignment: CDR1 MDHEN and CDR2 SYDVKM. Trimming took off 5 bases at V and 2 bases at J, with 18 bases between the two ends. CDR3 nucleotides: TGTGCCAGCAGTACACACCGGGACAATTGGAACTATGGCTACACCTTC. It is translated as CASSTHRDNWNYGYTF.

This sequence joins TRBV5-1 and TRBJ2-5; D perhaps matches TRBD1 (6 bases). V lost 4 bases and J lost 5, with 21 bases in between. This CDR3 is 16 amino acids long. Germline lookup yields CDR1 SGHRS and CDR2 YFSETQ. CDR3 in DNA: TGCGCCAGCAGCACACAAGTCGGGACAACCGGGGAGACCCAGTACTTC. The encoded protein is CASSTQVGTTGETQYF.

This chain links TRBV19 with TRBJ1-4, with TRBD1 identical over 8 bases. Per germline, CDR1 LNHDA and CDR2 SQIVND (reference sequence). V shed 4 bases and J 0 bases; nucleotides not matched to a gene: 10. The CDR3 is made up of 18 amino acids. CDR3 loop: CASSSSDRAAATNEKLFF. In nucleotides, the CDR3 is TGTGCCAGTAGTAGCTCGGACAGGGCGGCTGCAACTAATGAAAAACTGTTTTTT.

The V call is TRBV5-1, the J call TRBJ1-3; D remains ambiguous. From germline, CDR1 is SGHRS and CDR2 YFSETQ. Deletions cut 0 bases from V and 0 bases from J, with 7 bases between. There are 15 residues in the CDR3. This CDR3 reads CASSLAVNSGNTIYF. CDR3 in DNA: TGCGCCAGCAGCTTGGCAGTGAACTCTGGAAACACCATATATTTT.

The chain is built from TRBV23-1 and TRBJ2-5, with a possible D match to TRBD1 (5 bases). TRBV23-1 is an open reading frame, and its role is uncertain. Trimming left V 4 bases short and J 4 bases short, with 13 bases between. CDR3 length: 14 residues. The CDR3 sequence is CASSRLGHGETQYF. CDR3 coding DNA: TGCGCCAGCAGTCGATTGGGGCACGGAGAGACCCAGTACTTC.

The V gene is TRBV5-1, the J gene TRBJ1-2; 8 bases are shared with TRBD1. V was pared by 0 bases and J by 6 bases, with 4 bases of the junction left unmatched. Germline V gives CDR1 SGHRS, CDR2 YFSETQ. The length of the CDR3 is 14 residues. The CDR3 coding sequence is TGCGCCAGCAGCTTGGACGACAGGGGAGATGGCTACACCTTC. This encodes CASSLDDRGDGYTF.

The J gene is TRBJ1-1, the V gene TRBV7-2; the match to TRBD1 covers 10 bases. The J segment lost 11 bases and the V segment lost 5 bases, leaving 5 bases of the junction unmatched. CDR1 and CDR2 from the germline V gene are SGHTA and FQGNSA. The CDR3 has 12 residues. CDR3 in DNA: TGTGCCAGCAGCCTAAGACAGGGGGCGGCTTTCTTT. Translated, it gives CASSLRQGAAFF.

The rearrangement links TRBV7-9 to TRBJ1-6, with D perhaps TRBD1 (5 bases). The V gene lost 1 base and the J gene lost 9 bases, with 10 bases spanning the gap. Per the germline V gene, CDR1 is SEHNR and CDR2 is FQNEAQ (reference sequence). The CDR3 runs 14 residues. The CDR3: CASSLVEGTSPLHF. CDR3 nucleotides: TGTGCCAGCAGCTTAGTGGAGGGGACTTCACCCCTCCACTTT.

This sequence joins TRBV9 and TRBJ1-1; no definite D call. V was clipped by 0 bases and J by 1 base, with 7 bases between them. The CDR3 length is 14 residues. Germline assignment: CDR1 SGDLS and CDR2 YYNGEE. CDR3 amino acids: CASSVGTENTEAFF. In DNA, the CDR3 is TGTGCCAGCAGCGTAGGTACGGAGAACACTGAAGCTTTCTTT.

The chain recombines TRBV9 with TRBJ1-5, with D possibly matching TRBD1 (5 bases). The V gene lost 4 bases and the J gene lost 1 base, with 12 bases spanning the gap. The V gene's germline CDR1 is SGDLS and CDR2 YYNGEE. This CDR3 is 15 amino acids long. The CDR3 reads CASSLTGGSNQPQHF. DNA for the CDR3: TGTGCCAGCAGCCTGACCGGGGGGAGCAATCAGCCCCAGCATTTT.

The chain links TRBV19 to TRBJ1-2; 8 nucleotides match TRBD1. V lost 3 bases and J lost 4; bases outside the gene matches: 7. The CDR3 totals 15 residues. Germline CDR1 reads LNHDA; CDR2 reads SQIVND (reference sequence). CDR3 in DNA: TGTGCCAGTAGTATGGCAGGGGGCTGGAGCTATGGCTACACCTTC. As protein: CASSMAGGWSYGYTF.

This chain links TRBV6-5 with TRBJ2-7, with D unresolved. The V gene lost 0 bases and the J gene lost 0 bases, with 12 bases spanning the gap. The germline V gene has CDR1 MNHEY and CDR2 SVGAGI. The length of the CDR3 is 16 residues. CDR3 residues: CASSYSADSSSYEQYF. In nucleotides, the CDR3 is TGTGCCAGCAGTTACTCGGCGGATTCGAGCTCCTACGAGCAGTACTTC.

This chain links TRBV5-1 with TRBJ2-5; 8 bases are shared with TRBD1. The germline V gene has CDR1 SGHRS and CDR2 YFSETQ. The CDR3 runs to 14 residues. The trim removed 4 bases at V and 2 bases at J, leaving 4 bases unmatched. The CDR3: CASSLRTGQETQYF. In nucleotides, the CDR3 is TGCGCCAGCAGCCTACGGACAGGGCAAGAGACCCAGTACTTC.

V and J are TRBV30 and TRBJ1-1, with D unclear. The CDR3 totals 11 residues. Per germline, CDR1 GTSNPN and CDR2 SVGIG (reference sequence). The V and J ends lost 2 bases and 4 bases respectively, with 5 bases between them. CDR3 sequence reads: CAWSLLTEAFF. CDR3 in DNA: TGTGCCTGGAGTTTGCTCACTGAAGCTTTCTTT. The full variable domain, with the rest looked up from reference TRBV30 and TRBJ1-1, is SQTIHQWPATLVQPVGSPLSLECTVEGTSNPNLYWYRQAAGRGLQLLFYSVGIGQISSEVPQNLSASRPQDRQFILSSKKLLLSDSGFYLCAWSLLTEAFFGQGTRLTVV.